Listed here are 10 T cell receptor beta chains from one sample, sequenced in a study of cytomegalovirus exposure and HLA in healthy donors (dated by TCRdb to about 2017). Libraries were prepared through the immunoSEQ multiplex PCR assay. A mixture of 60 forward primers for TCR Vbeta segments and 13 reverse primers for TCR Jbeta segments was used in the multiplex PCR. TCRdb took over this immuneACCESS table, retaining in-frame rearrangements with V and J assigned. Such tables are incomplete; in checked studies, under half of the missing clones stem from an unresolved V gene, and the remainder is unexplained. A total of some 220,000 clones appear in this sample, around 84% of them only once. The top ten constitute about 0.25% of the sample. The source material was PBMCs. The receptors were gathered from a girl aged 2 to 9 in good health and CMV-seronegative.

The chain has TRBV7-9 and TRBJ2-7, with TRBD2 identical over 9 bases. The V segment lost 3 bases and the J segment 1 base; nucleotides outside the gene matches: 7. The germline V gene has CDR1 SEHNR and CDR2 FQNEAQ (reference sequence). The CDR3 consists of 16 residues. The CDR3 loop reads CASSFQGSGRSYEQYF. The CDR3, as DNA: TGTGCCAGCAGCTTCCAAGGTAGCGGGAGATCCTACGAGCAGTACTTC.

The chain uses TRBV25-1 and TRBJ1-2; maybe TRBD1 (6 bases). Germline assignment: CDR1 MGHDK and CDR2 SYGVNS. The CDR3 runs 13 residues. With 5 bases removed from V and 2 bases from J, the gap between germline ends came to 9 bases. CDR3 in amino acids: CASSSGTNYGYTF. The CDR3 DNA sequence: TGTGCCAGCAGTTCCGGGACAAACTATGGCTACACCTTC.

CDR3 sequence reads: CASSLSTSTDTQYF. Here the CDR3 DNA reads TGTGCCAGCAGTCTATCGACTAGCACAGATACGCAGTATTTT. The chain combines TRBV9 with TRBJ2-3; D call uncertain. Trimming removed 5 bases from V and 0 bases from J, with 10 bases in between. This CDR3 spans 14 amino acids. The V gene's germline CDR1 is SGDLS and CDR2 YYNGEE. Together with reference TRBV9 and TRBJ2-3, the CDR3 gives the full variable domain: DSGVTQTPKHLITATGQRVTLRCSPRSGDLSVYWYQQSLDQGLQFLIQYYNGEERAKGNILERFSAQQFPDLHSELNLSSLELGDSALYFCASSLSTSTDTQYFGPGTRLTVL.

V usage is TRBV6-1 and J usage is TRBJ1-5, with D unresolved. Looked up from germline, CDR1 is MNHNS and CDR2 is SASEGT. V was shortened by 8 bases and J by 0 bases, with 14 bases between the two germline ends. The CDR3 totals 15 residues. The CDR3 DNA follows: TGTGCCAGCCTCGGTTTCCCTAATAGCAATCAGCCCCAGCATTTT. Translating gives CASLGFPNSNQPQHF.

This chain uses TRBV6-6 with TRBJ1-4; no definite D call. Germline lookup yields CDR1 MNHNY and CDR2 SVGAGI (reference sequence). The length of the CDR3 is 13 residues. V lost 5 bases and J 5 bases, leaving 9 bases between the germline ends. The CDR3 bases are TGTGCCAGCAGTCTTTACTCAAATGAAAAACTGTTTTTT. This encodes CASSLYSNEKLFF.

V and J are TRBV5-5 and TRBJ2-2, with D possibly being TRBD1 (6 bases). CDR3 size: 16 residues. With 4 bases removed from V and 4 bases from J, the gap between germline ends came to 17 bases. Germline V lookup: CDR1 SGHKS, CDR2 YYEKEE (reference sequence). As DNA, the CDR3 is TGTGCCAGCAGCCCTAATCGACAGGACGCCACCGGGGAGCTGTTTTTT. Protein: CASSPNRQDATGELFF.

J is TRBJ2-5 and V is TRBV27, with 9 bases fitting TRBD1. The V gene end was trimmed by 3 bases and the J gene end by 5 bases; junction bases not matched to a gene: 7. Germline V CDR1 and CDR2: MNHEY, SMNVEV (reference sequence). CDR3 size: 15 residues. The CDR3 DNA reads TGTGCCAGCAGTTTCTCCCGGGACAGGGTCGAGACCCAGTACTTC. The encoded protein is CASSFSRDRVETQYF.

This clone appeared once. CDR3 sequence reads: CASSQDWQGSVSNYGYTF. Here the CDR3 DNA reads TGCGCCAGCAGCCAAGATTGGCAGGGATCCGTCTCAAACTATGGCTACACCTTC. The chain joins TRBV4-1 to TRBJ1-2; the D gene is possibly TRBD1 (5 bases). Germline V gene data show CDR1 as MGHRA and CDR2 as YSYEKL. V gave up 0 bases and J gave up 2 bases, with 19 bases separating them. CDR3 length: 18 residues.

The rearrangement uses TRBV6-1 and TRBJ2-7; 7 nucleotides line up with TRBD1. The V gene's germline CDR1 is MNHNS and CDR2 SASEGT. V was clipped by 5 bases and J by 5 bases; unmatched bases: 9. The CDR3 has 14 residues. The CDR3 is CASSPPGQPDEQYF. For the CDR3, the DNA is TGTGCCAGCAGTCCTCCGGGACAGCCGGACGAGCAGTACTTC.

This clone was seen once. The chain has TRBV4-1 and TRBJ1-1; D remains ambiguous. The CDR3 sequence is 15 residues long. Between the trimmed V and J ends, which lost 0 bases and 8 bases, there was a span of 16 bases. Germline V gene data show CDR1 as MGHRA and CDR2 as YSYEKL. DNA of the CDR3: TGCGCCAGCAGCCAAGAAAACAATTACCGCATGGAAGCTTTCTTT. Protein product: CASSQENNYRMEAFF.